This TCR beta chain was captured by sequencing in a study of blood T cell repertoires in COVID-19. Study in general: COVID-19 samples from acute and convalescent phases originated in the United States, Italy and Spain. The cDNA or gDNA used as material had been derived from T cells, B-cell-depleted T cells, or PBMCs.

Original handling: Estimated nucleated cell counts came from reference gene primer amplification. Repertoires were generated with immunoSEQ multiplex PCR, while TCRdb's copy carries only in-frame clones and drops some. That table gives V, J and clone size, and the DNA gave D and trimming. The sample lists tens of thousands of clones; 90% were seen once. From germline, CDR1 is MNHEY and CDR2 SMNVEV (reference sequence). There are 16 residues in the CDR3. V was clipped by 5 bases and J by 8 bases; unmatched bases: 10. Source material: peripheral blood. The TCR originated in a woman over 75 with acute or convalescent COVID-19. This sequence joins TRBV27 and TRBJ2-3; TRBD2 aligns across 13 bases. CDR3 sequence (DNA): TGTGCCAGCAGTCCCTCAGGACTAGCGGGAGTTACTACGCAGTATTTT. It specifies CASSPSGLAGVTTQYF.